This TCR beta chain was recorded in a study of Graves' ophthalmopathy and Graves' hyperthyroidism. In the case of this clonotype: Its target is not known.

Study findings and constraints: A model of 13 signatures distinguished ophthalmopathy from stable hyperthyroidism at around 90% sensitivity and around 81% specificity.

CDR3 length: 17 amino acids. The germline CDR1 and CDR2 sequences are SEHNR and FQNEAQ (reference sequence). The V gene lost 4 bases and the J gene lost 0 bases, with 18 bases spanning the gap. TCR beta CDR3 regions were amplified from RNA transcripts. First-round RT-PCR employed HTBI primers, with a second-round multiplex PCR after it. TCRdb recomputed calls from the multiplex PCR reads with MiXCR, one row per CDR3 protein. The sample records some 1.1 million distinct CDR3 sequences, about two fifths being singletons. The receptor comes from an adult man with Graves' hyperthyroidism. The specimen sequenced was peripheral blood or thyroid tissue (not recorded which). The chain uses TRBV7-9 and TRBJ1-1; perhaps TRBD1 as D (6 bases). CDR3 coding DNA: TGTGCCAGCAGCTCCTACGGGGGGGGCTCGATGAACACTGAAGCTTTCTTT. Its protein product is CASSSYGGGSMNTEAFF.